This T cell receptor beta chain was found in a study of cytotoxic CD8 clonotypes in ibrutinib-treated CLL. Overall study: After median approximately 74 months, around 14 stayed in remission, about 12 progressed; responses around 24 partial, 2 complete. The study's findings and limits: Clonality was higher at ibrutinib response and returned toward baseline at progression. Under treatment, the uncommon public clonotypes either contracted or remained stable.

Method: immunoSEQ multiplex PCR; TCRdb's copy keeps in-frame clones and lacks some. The repertoire includes over 70,000 clones, 85% to 90% of them detected once, and under 6.5% sits in the top ten. For TCR beta libraries, roughly 1.9 micrograms of genomic DNA were obtained from cryopreserved PBMCs. On this clone: Its antigen is as yet unknown.

Germline V gene lookup returns CDR1 MNHEY and CDR2 SMNVEV (reference sequence). This CDR3 has 19 residues. Germline trimming cut 1 base from V and 2 bases from J; bases unmatched to any gene: 9. The V gene is TRBV27, the J gene TRBJ1-5; TRBD1 aligns across 12 bases. The TCR was taken from a human donor with chronic lymphocytic leukemia. The specimen comprised PBMCs, sampled before ibrutinib treatment. CDR3 protein: CASSLWGDRGHLGNQPQHF. The CDR3 DNA sequence: TGTGCCAGCAGTTTATGGGGGGACAGGGGGCATCTGGGCAATCAGCCCCAGCATTTT.